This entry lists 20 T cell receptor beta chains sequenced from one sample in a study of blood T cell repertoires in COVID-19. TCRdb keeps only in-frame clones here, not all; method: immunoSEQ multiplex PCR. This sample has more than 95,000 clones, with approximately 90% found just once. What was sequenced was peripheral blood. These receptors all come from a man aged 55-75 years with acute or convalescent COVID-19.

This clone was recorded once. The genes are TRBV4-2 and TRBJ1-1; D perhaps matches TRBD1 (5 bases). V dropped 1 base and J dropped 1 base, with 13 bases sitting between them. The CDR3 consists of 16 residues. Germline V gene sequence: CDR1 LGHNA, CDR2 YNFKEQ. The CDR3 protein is CASSQADRQTNTEAFF. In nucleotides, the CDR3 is TGTGCCAGCAGCCAAGCAGACCGACAGACGAACACTGAAGCTTTCTTT.

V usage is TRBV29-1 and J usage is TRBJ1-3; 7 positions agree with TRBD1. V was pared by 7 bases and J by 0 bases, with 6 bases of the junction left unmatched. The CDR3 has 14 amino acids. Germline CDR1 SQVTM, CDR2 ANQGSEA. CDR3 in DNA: TGCAGCGCCCGGACAGGAAACTCTGGAAACACCATATATTTT. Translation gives CSARTGNSGNTIYF.

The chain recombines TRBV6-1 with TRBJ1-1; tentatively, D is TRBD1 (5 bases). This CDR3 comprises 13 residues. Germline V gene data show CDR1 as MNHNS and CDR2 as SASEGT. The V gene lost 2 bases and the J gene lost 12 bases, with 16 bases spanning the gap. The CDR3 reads CASSELKSAGSFF. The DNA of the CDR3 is TGTGCCAGCAGTGAATTAAAATCGGCAGGGTCTTTCTTT.

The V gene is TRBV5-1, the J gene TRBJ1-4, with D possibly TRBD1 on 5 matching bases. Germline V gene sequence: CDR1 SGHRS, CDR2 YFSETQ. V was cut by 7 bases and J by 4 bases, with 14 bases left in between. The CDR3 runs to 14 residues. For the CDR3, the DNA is TGCGCCAGCTGCCCTACAGGAGATAATGAAAAACTGTTTTTT. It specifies CASCPTGDNEKLFF.

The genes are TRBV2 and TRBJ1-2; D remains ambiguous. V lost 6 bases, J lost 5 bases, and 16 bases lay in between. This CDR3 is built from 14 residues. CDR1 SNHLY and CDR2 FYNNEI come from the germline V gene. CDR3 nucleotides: TGTGCCAGCAGCCCCAATTGGGAGCCTTATGGCTACACCTTC. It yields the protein CASSPNWEPYGYTF.

As DNA, the CDR3 is TGTGCCAGCAGCCAAGGTGCAGGGTACGTAGAGACCCAGTACTTC. Its protein product is CASSQGAGYVETQYF. V gene TRBV3-1 (or the pseudogene TRBV3-2) combines with J gene TRBJ2-5; D may be TRBD1 (5 bases). The CDR3 has 15 amino acids. V lost 1 base and J lost 4, with 13 bases in between. CDR1 and CDR2 (germline): LGHDT, YNNKEL (reference sequence).

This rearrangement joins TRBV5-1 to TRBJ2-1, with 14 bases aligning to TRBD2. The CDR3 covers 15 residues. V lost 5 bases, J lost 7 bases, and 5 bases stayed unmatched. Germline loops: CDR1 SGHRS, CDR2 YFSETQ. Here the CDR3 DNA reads TGCGCCAGCAGAGGACTAGCGGGGGGCGGAAATGAGCAGTTCTTC. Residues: CASRGLAGGGNEQFF.

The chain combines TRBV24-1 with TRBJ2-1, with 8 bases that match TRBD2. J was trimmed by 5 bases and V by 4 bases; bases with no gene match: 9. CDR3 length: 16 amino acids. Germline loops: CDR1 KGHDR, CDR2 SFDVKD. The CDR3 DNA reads TGTGCCACCAGTGAACCCGGGGGGGCCGGGAACAATGAGCAGTTCTTC. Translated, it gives CATSEPGGAGNNEQFF.

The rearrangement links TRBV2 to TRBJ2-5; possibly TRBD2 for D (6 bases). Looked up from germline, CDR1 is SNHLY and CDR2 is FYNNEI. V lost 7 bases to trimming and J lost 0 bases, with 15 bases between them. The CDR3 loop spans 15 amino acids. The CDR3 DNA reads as TGTGCCAGCATCAGGGATGGCGGGGACCAAGAGACCCAGTACTTC. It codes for CASIRDGGDQETQYF.

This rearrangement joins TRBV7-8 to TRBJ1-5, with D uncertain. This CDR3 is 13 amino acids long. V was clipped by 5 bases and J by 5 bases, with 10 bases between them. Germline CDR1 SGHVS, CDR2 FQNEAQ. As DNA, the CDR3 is TGTGCCAGCAGCCCCCTGACTCATCAGCCCCAGCATTTT. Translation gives CASSPLTHQPQHF.

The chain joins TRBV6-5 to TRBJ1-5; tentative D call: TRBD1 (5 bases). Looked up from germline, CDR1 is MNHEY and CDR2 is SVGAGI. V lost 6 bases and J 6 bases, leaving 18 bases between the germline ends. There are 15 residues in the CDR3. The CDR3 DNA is TGTGCCAGCAGACCTTCCCAGGGAACGGTTCAGCCCCAGCATTTT. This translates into CASRPSQGTVQPQHF.

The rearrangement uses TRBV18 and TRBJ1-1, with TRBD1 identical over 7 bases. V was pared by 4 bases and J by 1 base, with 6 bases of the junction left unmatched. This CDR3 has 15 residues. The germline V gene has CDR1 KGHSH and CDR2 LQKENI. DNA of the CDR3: TGTGCCAGCTCACTCAGACAGGGTGGGAACACTGAAGCTTTCTTT. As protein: CASSLRQGGNTEAFF. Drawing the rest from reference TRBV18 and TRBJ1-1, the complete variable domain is NAGVMQNPRHLVRRRGQEARLRCSPMKGHSHVYWYRQLPEEGLKFMVYLQKENIIDESGMPKERFSAEFPKEGPSILRIQQVVRGDSAAYFCASSLRQGGNTEAFFGQGTRLTVV.

This CDR3 is CASSRGGWITEAFF. The CDR3 nucleotides are TGTGCCAGCTCAAGGGGGGGCTGGATCACTGAAGCTTTCTTT. The V and J genes are TRBV6-5 and TRBJ1-1; D is possibly TRBD1 (6 bases). V was pared by 8 bases and J by 4 bases, with 17 bases between. The CDR3 length is 14 residues. Germline V gene data show CDR1 as MNHEY and CDR2 as SVGAGI.

This CDR3 is CASSLARANTEAFF. CDR3 nucleotide sequence: TGTGCCAGCAGCTTAGCGCGGGCGAACACTGAAGCTTTCTTT. This chain links TRBV7-9 with TRBJ1-1; no clear D. This CDR3 comprises 14 residues. CDR1 is SEHNR and CDR2 is FQNEAQ in the germline V gene (reference sequence). With 0 bases removed from V and 1 base from J, the gap between germline ends came to 6 bases.

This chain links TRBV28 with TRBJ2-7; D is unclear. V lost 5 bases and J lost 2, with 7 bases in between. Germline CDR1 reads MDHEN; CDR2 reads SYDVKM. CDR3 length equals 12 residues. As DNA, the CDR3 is TGTGCCAGCAGTCTGACAACCTACGAGCAGTACTTC. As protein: CASSLTTYEQYF.

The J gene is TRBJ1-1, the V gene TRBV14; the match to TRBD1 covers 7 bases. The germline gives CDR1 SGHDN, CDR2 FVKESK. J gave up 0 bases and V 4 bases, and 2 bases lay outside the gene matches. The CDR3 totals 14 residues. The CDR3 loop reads CASSRGQLNTEAFF. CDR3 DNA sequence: TGTGCCAGCAGCCGGGGACAGTTGAACACTGAAGCTTTCTTT.

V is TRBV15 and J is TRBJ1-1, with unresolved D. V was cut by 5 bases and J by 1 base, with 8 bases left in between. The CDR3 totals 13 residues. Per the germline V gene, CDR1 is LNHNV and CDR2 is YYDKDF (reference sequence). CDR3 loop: CATSLTTNTEAFF. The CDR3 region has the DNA TGTGCCACCAGCTTGACAACGAACACTGAAGCTTTCTTT.

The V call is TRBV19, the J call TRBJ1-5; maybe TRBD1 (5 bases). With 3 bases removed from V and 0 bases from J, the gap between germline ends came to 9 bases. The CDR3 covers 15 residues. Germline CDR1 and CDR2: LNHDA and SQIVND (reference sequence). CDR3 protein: CASSIREYSNQPQHF. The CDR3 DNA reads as TGTGCCAGTAGTATCAGGGAATATAGCAATCAGCCCCAGCATTTT.

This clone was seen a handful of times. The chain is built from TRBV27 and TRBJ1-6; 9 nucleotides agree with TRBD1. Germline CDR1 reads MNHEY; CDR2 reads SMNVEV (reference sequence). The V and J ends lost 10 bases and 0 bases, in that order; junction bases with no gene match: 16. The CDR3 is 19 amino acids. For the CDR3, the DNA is TGTGCCACCAGCCACCTTAGACAGGGGGTGGCCTCCTATAATTCACCCCTCCACTTT. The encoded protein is CATSHLRQGVASYNSPLHF.

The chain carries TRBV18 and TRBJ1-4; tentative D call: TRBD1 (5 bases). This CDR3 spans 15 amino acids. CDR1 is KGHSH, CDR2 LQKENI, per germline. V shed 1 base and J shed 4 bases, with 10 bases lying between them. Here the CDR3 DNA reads TGTGCCAGCTCACCACTGGCGCAGGGTAATGAAAAACTGTTTTTT. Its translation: CASSPLAQGNEKLFF.